Following are 16 T cell receptor beta chains from one sample sequenced in a study of blood T cell repertoires in COVID-19. The method was immunoSEQ multiplex PCR; TCRdb's version includes in-frame clones alone and lacks a portion of them. The sample shows about 300,000 clones, 90% of them seen only once. The sample consisted of peripheral blood. The origin of the receptors is a woman aged 45-60 years with COVID-19, enrolled during active disease.

The chain combines TRBV5-1 with TRBJ2-3; D is perhaps TRBD2 (6 bases). Trimming shortened V by 6 bases and J by 0 bases, and 14 bases separated the two germline ends. The CDR3 loop spans 15 amino acids. CDR1 and CDR2 from the germline V gene are SGHRS and YFSETQ. The CDR3 region has the DNA TGCGCCAGCACCCCACTAGCTACTAGCACAGATACGCAGTATTTT. It translates to CASTPLATSTDTQYF.

J is TRBJ1-2 and V is TRBV25-1, with D possibly TRBD1 on 5 matching bases. CDR3 length: 15 residues. V shed 4 bases and J shed 6 bases, with 18 bases lying between them. Germline lookup yields CDR1 MGHDK and CDR2 SYGVNS. The CDR3 DNA reads TGTGCCAGCAGTGGAACGGCAGGGATCTATAATGGCTACACCTTC. Translation: CASSGTAGIYNGYTF.

This clone was detected only once. This CDR3 is CASSLILGGATEAFF. DNA of the CDR3: TGTGCCAGCTCACTAATCCTGGGGGGGGCCACTGAAGCTTTCTTT. The gene calls are TRBV18 and TRBJ1-1; D perhaps matches TRBD1 (6 bases). V was shortened by 4 bases and J by 4 bases, with 16 bases between the two germline ends. This CDR3 is built from 15 residues. Germline V gives CDR1 KGHSH, CDR2 LQKENI. The whole variable domain, remainder taken from reference TRBV18 and TRBJ1-1, is NAGVMQNPRHLVRRRGQEARLRCSPMKGHSHVYWYRQLPEEGLKFMVYLQKENIIDESGMPKERFSAEFPKEGPSILRIQQVVRGDSAAYFCASSLILGGATEAFFGQGTRLTVV.

The J gene is TRBJ2-1, the V gene TRBV19; TRBD2 matches at 14 bases. The CDR3 extends over 16 amino acids. V lost 4 bases and J lost 4; bases outside the gene matches: 3. Germline lookup yields CDR1 LNHDA and CDR2 SQIVND (reference sequence). CDR3: CASSKTSGRAYNEQFF. The CDR3 DNA reads as TGTGCCAGTAGTAAGACTAGCGGGAGGGCTTACAATGAGCAGTTCTTC.

V gene TRBV7-3 combines with J gene TRBJ2-1, with D possibly matching TRBD1 (6 bases). Trimming stripped 5 bases from V and 1 base from J, with 6 bases between. The length of the CDR3 is 13 residues. Germline-derived CDR1 and CDR2 are SGHTA and FQGTGA. CDR3 nucleotide sequence: TGTGCCAGCAGCACAGGGTCCTACAATGAGCAGTTCTTC. This encodes CASSTGSYNEQFF.

This chain uses TRBV6-4 with TRBJ2-2; possibly TRBD1 for D (5 bases). The CDR3 contains 14 residues. Between the trimmed V and J ends, which lost 0 bases and 6 bases, there was a span of 8 bases. Germline V gene data show CDR1 as MRHNA and CDR2 as SNTAGT. CDR3 DNA sequence: TGTGCCAGCAGTGACTCTCAGGGTCCCGGGGAGCTGTTTTTT. Its protein product is CASSDSQGPGELFF.

This sequence joins TRBV18 and TRBJ2-2; D perhaps matches TRBD2 (6 bases). Germline V gene data show CDR1 as KGHSH and CDR2 as LQKENI. V lost 1 base to trimming and J lost 1 base, with 10 bases between them. The CDR3 sequence is 16 residues long. The CDR3 bases are TGTGCCAGCTCACCACAGCGCGGGGTGAACACCGGGGAGCTGTTTTTT. It specifies CASSPQRGVNTGELFF.

The chain links TRBV5-1 to TRBJ2-1, with D possibly being TRBD1 (6 bases). This CDR3 contains 16 residues. The ends were cut back, 1 base at V and 0 bases at J, with 11 bases in the middle. Germline CDR1 reads SGHRS; CDR2 reads YFSETQ. DNA of the CDR3: TGCGCCAGCAGCTTGTACGGACAGAGCTCCTACAATGAGCAGTTCTTC. Protein: CASSLYGQSSYNEQFF. Full variable domain (outside the CDR3, taken from reference TRBV5-1 and TRBJ2-1): KAGVTQTPRYLIKTRGQQVTLSCSPISGHRSVSWYQQTPGQGLQFLFEYFSETQRNKGNFPGRFSGRQFSNSRSEMNVSTLELGDSALYLCASSLYGQSSYNEQFFGPGTRLTVL.

The genes are TRBV9 and TRBJ2-7; D unclear. Germline V CDR1 and CDR2: SGDLS, YYNGEE. This CDR3 region has 14 residues. V shed 0 bases and J shed 3 bases, with 10 bases lying between them. CDR3 sequence: CASSVALHIYEQYF. In DNA form, the CDR3 reads TGTGCCAGCAGCGTAGCTTTACACATCTACGAGCAGTACTTC.

This rearrangement joins TRBV15 to TRBJ2-4; D possibly corresponds to TRBD1 (5 bases). The V end was cut by 2 bases, the J end by 0 bases, with 8 bases between. From germline, CDR1 is LNHNV and CDR2 YYDKDF (reference sequence). The CDR3 spans 15 residues. The CDR3 is CATSRTTGAKNIQYF. CDR3 nucleotides: TGTGCCACCAGCAGAACAACAGGAGCCAAAAACATTCAGTACTTC.

The chain joins TRBV7-6 to TRBJ2-1; 8 nucleotides match TRBD2. CDR1 is SGHVS and CDR2 is FNYEAQ in the germline V gene. The CDR3 length is 15 residues. Germline trimming cut 4 bases from V and 4 bases from J; bases unmatched to any gene: 6. This CDR3 is CASSSSGSGYNEQFF. CDR3 bases: TGTGCCAGCAGCTCCAGCGGGAGTGGATACAATGAGCAGTTCTTC. Supplemented by reference TRBV7-6 and TRBJ2-1, the full variable domain reads GAGVSQSPRYKVTKRGQDVALRCDPISGHVSLYWYRQALGQGPEFLTYFNYEAQQDKSGLPNDRFSAERPEGSISTLTIQRTEQRDSAMYRCASSSSGSGYNEQFFGPGTRLTVL.

The chain has TRBV24-1 and TRBJ1-2, with D perhaps TRBD1 (6 bases). V gave up 5 bases and J gave up 5 bases, with 14 bases separating them. Germline V gene data show CDR1 as KGHDR and CDR2 as SFDVKD. CDR3 length equals 14 residues. CDR3: CATSGGKGGYGYTF. CDR3 nucleotide sequence: TGTGCCACCAGTGGAGGAAAAGGGGGTTATGGCTACACCTTC.

V usage is TRBV5-4 and J usage is TRBJ2-2; the match to TRBD2 covers 8 bases. V lost 4 bases to trimming and J lost 4 bases; unmatched junction nucleotides: 6. The CDR3 is 15 amino acids. Per the germline V gene, CDR1 is SGHNT and CDR2 is YYREEE (reference sequence). CDR3 sequence: CASSPETSATGELFF. In DNA form, the CDR3 reads TGTGCCAGCAGCCCAGAGACTAGCGCCACCGGGGAGCTGTTTTTT.

The gene calls are TRBV19 and TRBJ1-1; D is ambiguous. Germline V gene sequence: CDR1 LNHDA, CDR2 SQIVND (reference sequence). The CDR3 has 14 residues. Trimming pared 0 bases from V and 5 bases from J, leaving 10 bases between. CDR3 DNA sequence: TGTGCCAGTAGTATAGAGGGGAGTAGAACTGAAGCTTTCTTT. This codes for CASSIEGSRTEAFF. Supplemented by reference TRBV19 and TRBJ1-1, the full variable domain reads DGGITQSPKYLFRKEGQNVTLSCEQNLNHDAMYWYRQDPGQGLRLIYYSQIVNDFQKGDIAEGYSVSREKKESFPLTVTSAQKNPTAFYLCASSIEGSRTEAFFGQGTRLTVV.

This chain connects TRBV10-3 to TRBJ2-1; possible D gene TRBD1, 6 bases. The V and J ends lost 0 bases and 0 bases respectively, with 15 bases between them. The CDR3 loop spans 18 amino acids. Germline CDR1 is ENHRY and CDR2 is SYGVKD. The CDR3 protein is CAISESVPGQYSYNEQFF. In nucleotides, the CDR3 is TGTGCCATCAGTGAGTCAGTCCCCGGACAGTACTCCTACAATGAGCAGTTCTTC.

This clone was recorded only once. The chain uses TRBV6-5 and TRBJ2-1; 8 nucleotides agree with TRBD2. Germline trimming cut 0 bases from V and 10 bases from J; bases unmatched to any gene: 11. Germline CDR1 and CDR2: MNHEY and SVGAGI. CDR3 length: 16 residues. CDR3 loop: CASSYSDSGRWGEQFF. Written as DNA, the CDR3 is TGTGCCAGCAGTTACTCTGACAGCGGGAGATGGGGGGAGCAGTTCTTC.